Listed here are 30 T cell receptor beta chains from one sample, sequenced in a study of blood T cell repertoires in COVID-19. Measured with immunoSEQ multiplex PCR; TCRdb has only the in-frame clones, and not every one. The sample records 200,000 to 300,000 clones, approximately 89% being singletons. The sample consisted of PBMCs or T cells enriched from blood (not recorded which). These receptor sequences come from a woman in her thirties or forties who had been exposed to COVID-19.

This chain joins TRBV7-8 and TRBJ1-4; 7 bases map to TRBD1. Germline CDR1 is SGHVS and CDR2 is FQNEAQ. The V segment lost 0 bases and the J segment 8 bases; nucleotides outside the gene matches: 3. The CDR3 runs to 14 residues. The CDR3 DNA reads TGTGCCAGCAGCTTAGCACAGGGGAGAGAAAAACTGTTTTTT. It yields the protein CASSLAQGREKLFF.

V usage is TRBV5-6 and J usage is TRBJ2-1; no firm D call. V was cut by 1 base and J by 8 bases, with 7 bases left in between. Looked up from germline, CDR1 is SGHDT and CDR2 is YYEEEE. This CDR3 region has 12 residues. This CDR3 reads CASSLTSYEQFF. CDR3 nucleotide sequence: TGTGCCAGCAGCTTGACGAGTTATGAGCAGTTCTTC.

The chain combines TRBV7-9 with TRBJ1-1; no clear D gene. CDR3 length equals 15 residues. V gave up 1 base and J gave up 0 bases, with 9 bases separating them. Germline assignment: CDR1 SEHNR and CDR2 FQNEAQ (reference sequence). The CDR3 DNA follows: TGTGCCAGCAGCTTAGAGCGCCTCATGAACACTGAAGCTTTCTTT. Protein sequence: CASSLERLMNTEAFF.

The V and J genes are TRBV5-1 and TRBJ1-2; D unresolved. This CDR3 spans 15 amino acids. Germline V gene lookup returns CDR1 SGHRS and CDR2 YFSETQ. V lost 3 bases and J lost 4, with 16 bases in between. The CDR3 protein is CASSSESGTLYGYTF. The DNA for the CDR3 is TGCGCCAGCAGCTCGGAGTCGGGAACCCTCTATGGCTACACCTTC.

The chain recombines TRBV2 with TRBJ2-2; TRBD2 agrees at 8 bases. The germline gives CDR1 SNHLY, CDR2 FYNNEI. The CDR3 has 14 amino acids. Losses at the gene ends were 5 bases for V and 6 bases for J; bases not matched to a gene: 5. CDR3 in amino acids: CASSSSGSAGELFF. DNA of the CDR3: TGTGCCAGCAGTAGCAGCGGGAGTGCCGGGGAGCTGTTTTTT.

The chain couples TRBV3-1 (or the pseudogene TRBV3-2) to TRBJ2-3; possible D gene TRBD1, 6 bases. V was clipped by 8 bases and J by 4 bases, with 16 bases between them. The CDR3 covers 14 residues. In germline, CDR1 is LGHDT, CDR2 YNNKEL (reference sequence). CDR3 DNA: TGTGCCAGCGCCACGACAGGCGGGTCAGATACGCAGTATTTT. Protein product: CASATTGGSDTQYF.

This clone was found a few times. V gene TRBV6-5 combines with J gene TRBJ2-3; the D gene is possibly TRBD1 (5 bases). V was pared by 6 bases and J by 2 bases, with 12 bases between. Germline V CDR1 and CDR2: MNHEY, SVGAGI. CDR3 length: 14 residues. Written as DNA, the CDR3 is TGTGCCAGCAGAAGACAGATGAACACAGATACGCAGTATTTT. It yields the protein CASRRQMNTDTQYF.

The rearrangement links TRBV11-2 to TRBJ2-7, with a possible D match to TRBD1 (5 bases). The CDR3 runs to 15 residues. Trimming left V 3 bases short and J 3 bases short, with 15 bases between. The germline CDR1 and CDR2 sequences are SGHAT and FQNNGV. The CDR3 spells CASSFPGKGLYEQYF. CDR3 coding DNA: TGTGCCAGCAGCTTCCCTGGGAAGGGGCTCTACGAGCAGTACTTC.

The chain carries TRBV7-6 and TRBJ1-6; 10 bases align to TRBD1. The CDR3 sequence is 18 residues long. V lost 5 bases and J lost 9; bases outside the gene matches: 16. CDR1 and CDR2 from the germline V gene are SGHVS and FNYEAQ. This chain's CDR3 is CASSRTPASDRGTSPLHF. CDR3 DNA: TGTGCCAGCAGCCGGACACCGGCATCGGACAGGGGGACTTCACCCCTCCACTTT.

The chain has TRBV7-2 and TRBJ2-3, with D possibly TRBD1 on 6 matching bases. The CDR3 consists of 12 residues. The germline V gene encodes CDR1 SGHTA and CDR2 FQGNSA. Trimming cost V 7 bases and J 5 bases, with 10 bases left between them. The chain's CDR3 is CASTLDRDTQYF. The CDR3 region has the DNA TGTGCCAGCACTCTGGACAGAGATACGCAGTATTTT.

The chain joins TRBV2 to TRBJ2-7; a possible D gene is TRBD2 (6 bases). This CDR3 has 14 amino acids. V lost 1 base and J 3 bases, leaving 10 bases between the germline ends. Germline V gene data show CDR1 as SNHLY and CDR2 as FYNNEI. DNA for the CDR3: TGTGCCAGCAGTGAAGGAGCGGGCGTCTACGAGCAGTACTTC. It is translated as CASSEGAGVYEQYF.

J is TRBJ1-2 and V is TRBV6-2 or TRBV6-3; D perhaps matches TRBD1 (5 bases). The CDR3 consists of 16 residues. CDR1 and CDR2 from the germline V gene are MNHEY and SVGEGT. V gave up 6 bases and J gave up 3 bases, with 20 bases separating them. CDR3 DNA sequence: TGTGCCAGCAGCGAAGGTTTTGCGTTAGGGGACTATGGCTACACCTTC. Amino acids: CASSEGFALGDYGYTF.

The V gene is TRBV7-8, the J gene TRBJ2-1; D is perhaps TRBD2 (5 bases). The V gene's germline CDR1 is SGHVS and CDR2 FQNEAQ. The CDR3 has 15 residues. V was trimmed by 0 bases and J by 6 bases, leaving 12 bases between them. The CDR3 spells CASSLAWLAGNEQFF. The CDR3 DNA sequence: TGTGCCAGCAGCTTAGCTTGGCTAGCTGGCAATGAGCAGTTCTTC.

The rearrangement links TRBV27 to TRBJ2-1, with D possibly being TRBD2 (6 bases). V dropped 6 bases and J dropped 0 bases, with 12 bases sitting between them. This CDR3 contains 15 residues. Germline values: CDR1 MNHEY, CDR2 SMNVEV (reference sequence). The CDR3 sequence: CASRYGSFSYNEQFF. CDR3 DNA sequence: TGTGCCAGCAGATACGGGAGTTTCTCCTACAATGAGCAGTTCTTC.

The CDR3 region is CAIREDRVMNTEAFF. Here the CDR3 DNA reads TGTGCCATCAGGGAGGACAGGGTCATGAACACTGAAGCTTTCTTT. The chain recombines TRBV10-3 with TRBJ1-1, with 8 bases aligning to TRBD1. Germline CDR1 is ENHRY and CDR2 is SYGVKD. The CDR3 spans 15 residues. J gave up 0 bases and V 6 bases, and 6 bases lay outside the gene matches.

The chain employs TRBV27 and TRBJ1-4; D might be TRBD1 (6 bases). The CDR3 loop spans 14 amino acids. The germline V and J ends were trimmed by 6 bases and 6 bases, with 14 bases remaining between them. Germline V CDR1 and CDR2: MNHEY, SMNVEV (reference sequence). DNA for the CDR3: TGTGCCAGCAGCCTCCGGCAGGGGCATGAAAAACTGTTTTTT. Protein sequence: CASSLRQGHEKLFF.

Details on this clone: The germline gene is not matched at one end of the junction; a read error may be the cause. The V and J genes are TRBV5-1 and TRBJ1-1; no clear D. Germline lookup yields CDR1 SGHRS and CDR2 YFSETQ. The CDR3 totals 14 residues. This CDR3 is CASSLTTENTEAFF. CDR3 nucleotides: TGTGCCAGCAGCTTAACCACAGAGAACACTGAAGCTTTCTTT.

The CDR3 is CASSPPTGEGGNIQYF. CDR3 DNA sequence: TGTGCCAGCAGCCCCCCGACAGGCGAAGGTGGAAACATTCAGTACTTC. V gene TRBV7-9 combines with J gene TRBJ2-4; the D gene is possibly TRBD1 (6 bases). The germline V gene encodes CDR1 SEHNR and CDR2 FQNEAQ (reference sequence). Trimming removed 5 bases at V and 6 bases at J, with 20 bases between. The CDR3 runs to 16 residues.

The chain links TRBV7-9 to TRBJ1-6; D gene ambiguous. Germline V gene lookup returns CDR1 SEHNR and CDR2 FQNEAQ (reference sequence). The CDR3 has 12 amino acids. Trimming removed 5 bases from V and 8 bases from J, with 7 bases in between. The CDR3 DNA is TGTGCCAGCAGCCCCGAGCATTCACCCCTCCACTTT. This gives the protein CASSPEHSPLHF.

J is TRBJ1-6 and V is TRBV20-1, with D perhaps TRBD1 (5 bases). Germline CDR1 is DFQATT and CDR2 is SNEGSKA (reference sequence). V was pared by 3 bases and J by 4 bases, with 19 bases between. There are 17 residues in the CDR3. The CDR3 protein is CSASLLLRGVYNSPLHF. The CDR3 region has the DNA TGCAGTGCTAGTCTTTTACTTCGGGGGGTATATAATTCACCCCTCCACTTT.

The V gene is TRBV7-2, the J gene TRBJ1-2, with 7 positions matching TRBD1. Looked up from germline, CDR1 is SGHTA and CDR2 is FQGNSA. V was clipped by 1 base and J by 4 bases; unmatched bases: 3. The CDR3 totals 14 residues. CDR3 nucleotides: TGTGCCAGCAGCTTAGGTGGGACAGCCTATGGCTACACCTTC. As protein: CASSLGGTAYGYTF.

The chain is built from TRBV29-1 and TRBJ2-1; a possible D gene is TRBD2 (5 bases). V was pared by 7 bases and J by 0 bases, with 13 bases between. This CDR3 is 14 amino acids long. CDR1 is SQVTM, CDR2 ANQGSEA, per germline. The DNA of the CDR3 is TGCAGCGGCCTGAGCGGAAGCTCCTACAATGAGCAGTTCTTC. This encodes CSGLSGSSYNEQFF.

The chain uses TRBV28 and TRBJ2-7; weak D call: TRBD2 (5 bases). V was clipped by 5 bases and J by 9 bases, with 17 bases between them. The germline gives CDR1 MDHEN, CDR2 SYDVKM. CDR3 length: 13 amino acids. The CDR3 DNA sequence: TGTGCCAGCAGTAACACGAGGACTCGAGGGCAGTACTTC. This translates into CASSNTRTRGQYF.

The chain recombines TRBV3-1 (or the pseudogene TRBV3-2) with TRBJ2-3; D may be TRBD2 (6 bases). The V gene's germline CDR1 is LGHDT and CDR2 YNNKEL (reference sequence). Trimming pared 0 bases from V and 3 bases from J, leaving 10 bases between. The CDR3 is 15 amino acids. Here the CDR3 DNA reads TGTGCCAGCAGCCAAGATAGCGGCAGTACAGATACGCAGTATTTT. This codes for CASSQDSGSTDTQYF.

This sequence joins TRBV6-1 and TRBJ1-2, with a possible D match to TRBD1 (6 bases). CDR3 length: 12 amino acids. Between the trimmed V and J ends, which lost 8 bases and 2 bases, there was a span of 9 bases. Germline V gene sequence: CDR1 MNHNS, CDR2 SASEGT. CDR3 amino acids: CASSQGNYGYTF. Here the CDR3 DNA reads TGTGCCAGCTCTCAGGGGAACTATGGCTACACCTTC.

This chain connects TRBV3-1 (or the pseudogene TRBV3-2) to TRBJ2-3; D is undetermined. Germline-derived CDR1 and CDR2 are LGHDT and YNNKEL (reference sequence). This CDR3 contains 14 residues. The ends were cut back, 4 bases at V and 0 bases at J, with 8 bases in the middle. This CDR3 reads CASSPSLSTDTQYF. The CDR3 DNA sequence: TGTGCCAGCAGCCCCTCCCTCAGCACAGATACGCAGTATTTT.

The chain carries TRBV10-3 and TRBJ1-6; D perhaps matches TRBD1 (6 bases). The CDR3 totals 16 residues. V lost 10 bases and J 0 bases, leaving 16 bases between the germline ends. CDR1 ENHRY and CDR2 SYGVKD come from the germline V gene. Here the CDR3 reads CATKTGMSSYNSPLHF. In DNA, the CDR3 is TGTGCCACCAAGACAGGCATGAGCTCCTATAATTCACCCCTCCACTTT.

V usage is TRBV28 and J usage is TRBJ1-5, with D possibly being TRBD1 (6 bases). Trimming removed 7 bases at V and 1 base at J, with 20 bases between. Per germline, CDR1 MDHEN and CDR2 SYDVKM. The CDR3 spans 17 residues. The CDR3 loop reads CASTINRWGLSNQPQHF. CDR3 nucleotide sequence: TGTGCCAGCACCATCAACCGTTGGGGGCTCAGCAATCAGCCCCAGCATTTT.

The chain uses TRBV30 and TRBJ2-7; a possible D gene is TRBD1 (6 bases). Germline V gene lookup returns CDR1 GTSNPN and CDR2 SVGIG (reference sequence). Deletions cut 1 base from V and 3 bases from J, with 13 bases between. CDR3 length: 14 residues. CDR3 DNA sequence: TGTGCCTGGAGTGGACCAGGGGAGAGCTACGAGCAGTACGTC. Translated: CAWSGPGESYEQYV.

This chain joins TRBV2 and TRBJ2-1; 8 positions agree with TRBD2. Trimming removed 8 bases from V and 6 bases from J; junction bases left unmatched: 18. The length of the CDR3 is 17 residues. Germline CDR1 SNHLY, CDR2 FYNNEI. This CDR3 reads CASRRSTMGTSINEQFF. Here the CDR3 DNA reads TGTGCCAGCCGCCGAAGTACGATGGGGACTAGTATCAATGAGCAGTTCTTC.